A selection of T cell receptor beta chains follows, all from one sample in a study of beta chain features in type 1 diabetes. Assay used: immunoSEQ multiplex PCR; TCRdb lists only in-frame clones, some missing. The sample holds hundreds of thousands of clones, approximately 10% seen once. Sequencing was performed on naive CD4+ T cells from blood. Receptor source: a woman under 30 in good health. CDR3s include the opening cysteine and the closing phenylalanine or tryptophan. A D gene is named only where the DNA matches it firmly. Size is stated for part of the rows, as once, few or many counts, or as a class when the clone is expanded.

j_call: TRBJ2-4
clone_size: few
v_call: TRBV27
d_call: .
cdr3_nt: TGTGCCAGCAGTTTTAGGCGGCGGCAAGGAAACATTCAGTACTTC
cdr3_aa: CASSFRRRQGNIQYF

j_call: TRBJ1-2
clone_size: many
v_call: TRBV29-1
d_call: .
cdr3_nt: TGCAGCGTTGCGGGCAGCGGGGGTTCCCCACACCCCTACACCTTC
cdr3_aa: CSVAGSGGSPHPYTF

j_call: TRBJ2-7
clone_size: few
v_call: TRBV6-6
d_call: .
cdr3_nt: TGTGCCAGCAGGCCAGGGTCCTACGAGCAGTACTTC
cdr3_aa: CASRPGSYEQYF

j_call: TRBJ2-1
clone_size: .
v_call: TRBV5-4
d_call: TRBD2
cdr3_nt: TGTGCCAGCAGCATCTCCGGGACTAGCTTCCATGAGCAGTTCTTC
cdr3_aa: CASSISGTSFHEQFF

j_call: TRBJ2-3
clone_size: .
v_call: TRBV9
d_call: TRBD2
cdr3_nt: TGTGCCAGCAGCGTCTCCACTAGCGGGAGCACAGATACGCAGTATTTT
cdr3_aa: CASSVSTSGSTDTQYF

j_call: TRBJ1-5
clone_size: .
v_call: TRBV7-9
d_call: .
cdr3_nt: TGTGCCACCGACAAGGGTTGGGATCAGCCCCAGCATTTT
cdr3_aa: CATDKGWDQPQHF

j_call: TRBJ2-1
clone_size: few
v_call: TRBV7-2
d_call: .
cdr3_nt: TGTGCCAGCAGCTTTTTGTTAGGTGAGCAGTTCTTC
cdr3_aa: CASSFLLGEQFF

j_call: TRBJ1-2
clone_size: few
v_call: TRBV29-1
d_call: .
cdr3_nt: TGCAGCGTTACAGGGACAAGGAAAGGCTACACCTTC
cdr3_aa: CSVTGTRKGYTF

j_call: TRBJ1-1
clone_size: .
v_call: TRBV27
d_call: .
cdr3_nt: TGTGCCAGCAGTCTCCCTGATGCTAACACTGAAGCTTTCTTT
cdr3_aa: CASSLPDANTEAFF

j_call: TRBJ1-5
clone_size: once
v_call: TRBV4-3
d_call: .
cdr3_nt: TGCGCCAGCAGCCAAGATCCGGTTGCGCGTGTCAATCAGCCCCAGCATTTT
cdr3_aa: CASSQDPVARVNQPQHF

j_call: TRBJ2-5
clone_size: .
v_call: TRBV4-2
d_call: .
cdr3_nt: TGTGCCAGCAGCCAAAATCCCAGTTTCCAAGAGACCCAGTACTTC
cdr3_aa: CASSQNPSFQETQYF

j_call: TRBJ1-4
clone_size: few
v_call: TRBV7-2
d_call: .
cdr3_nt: TGTGCCAGCAGCTTAGAAGGTCGAAAACTGTTTTTT
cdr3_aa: CASSLEGRKLFF

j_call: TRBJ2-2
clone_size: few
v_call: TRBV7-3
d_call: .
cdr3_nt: TGTGCCAGCAGTCCCTGGCTGGATGGGGAGCTGTTTTTT
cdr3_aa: CASSPWLDGELFF

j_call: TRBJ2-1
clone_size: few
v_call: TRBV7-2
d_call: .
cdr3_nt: TGTGCCAGCAGCGTAACGCGGACAGAAAATGAGCAGTTCTTC
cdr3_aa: CASSVTRTENEQFF

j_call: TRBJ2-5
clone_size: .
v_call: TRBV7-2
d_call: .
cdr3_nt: TGTGCCAGCAGCACCATGACGGACTCTAGGGAGACCCAGTACTTC
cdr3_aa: CASSTMTDSRETQYF

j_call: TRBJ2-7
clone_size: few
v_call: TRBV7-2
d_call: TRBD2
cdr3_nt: TGTGCCAGCAGCCTGGCCGGACTAGATACCTACGAGCAGTACTTC
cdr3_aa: CASSLAGLDTYEQYF

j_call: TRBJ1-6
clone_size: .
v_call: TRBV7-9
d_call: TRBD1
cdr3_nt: TGTGCCAGCAGCTTAGGCGGGACAGGTCTTTCACCCCTCCACTTT
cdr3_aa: CASSLGGTGLSPLHF

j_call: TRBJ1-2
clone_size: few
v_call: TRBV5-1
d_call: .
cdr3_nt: TGCGCCAGCAGCCCGAGGACGAACGCCTATGGCTACACCTTC
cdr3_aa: CASSPRTNAYGYTF

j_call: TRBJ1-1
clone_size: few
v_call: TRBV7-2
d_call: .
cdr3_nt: TGTGCCAGCAGCTTAGGGTTATGGAACACTGAAGCTTTCTTT
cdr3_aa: CASSLGLWNTEAFF

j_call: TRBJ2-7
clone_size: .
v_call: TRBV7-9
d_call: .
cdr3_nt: TGTGCCAGCAGCCCCGGAGGGGGCTCCTACGAGCAGTACTTC
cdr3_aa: CASSPGGGSYEQYF

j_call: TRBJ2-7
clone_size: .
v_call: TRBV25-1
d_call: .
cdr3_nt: TGTGCCAGCACCCCGGGCAGGGCCGGGGGCGAGCAGTACTTC
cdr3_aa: CASTPGRAGGEQYF